Reported below is one T cell receptor (beta chain). The table came from immunoSEQ multiplex PCR; TCRdb's copy has only in-frame clones and leaves some out. Found here are around 250,000 clones, around 81% of them singletons; the top ten hold more than 1.5%. These data originate in a study of blood T cell repertoires in COVID-19. The germline gives CDR1 SGHAT, CDR2 FQNNGV. The CDR3 length is 15 residues. V shed 2 bases, J shed 4 bases, and the junction held 5 bases outside the gene matches. This clonotype was obtained from a man aged 25 to 45 who had recovered from COVID-19. The chain carries TRBV11-2 and TRBJ2-3; 8 bases fit TRBD1. Sequenced sample: peripheral blood. The CDR3 sequence: CASSLQGAVADTQYF. The CDR3 DNA reads as TGTGCCAGCAGCTTACAGGGGGCTGTGGCAGATACGCAGTATTTT.